The clone carrying this T cell receptor (beta chain) was seen more than once but under ten times. These data originate in a study of metastatic and nonmetastatic thyroid tumors. Study processing details: Between-group CDR3 differences, defined by clinicopathological status, yielded a distant-metastasis classifier for papillary thyroid cancer. MiXCR reprocessed the PCR reads for TCRdb. The V and J calls were determined by TCRdb, not by the authors. The data show tens of thousands of clones, less than 25% seen once. Every patient was untreated before thyroid surgery. Germline CDR1 is MNHNS and CDR2 is SASEGT. The CDR3 is 15 residues long. Deletions cut 3 bases from V and 0 bases from J, with 11 bases between.

The TCR was taken from a female donor with papillary thyroid cancer or a benign thyroid nodule (not recorded which). Some clones in this sample may be carry-over from other donors' samples. Material for sequencing was blood. This chain connects TRBV6-1 to TRBJ1-1, with D maybe TRBD1 (5 bases). The CDR3 loop is CASSDGHWMNTEAFF. The CDR3 bases are TGTGCCAGCAGTGACGGACATTGGATGAACACTGAAGCTTTCTTT.